Following are 27 T cell receptor beta chains from one sample sequenced in a study of tumor and adjacent non-tumor tissue in lung cancer (dated by TCRdb to the late 2010s). RNA was extracted from bulk unsorted tissue and checked for quality with a NanoDrop ND-1000 and an Agilent 2100. Normal lung samples were distant non-tumor tissue taken more than 3 cm from the tumor edge. Library preparation was by multiplex PCR. Sequencing took place on an Illumina HiSeq 2500. Following protocols modified from ARM-PCR, the researchers constructed TCRbeta libraries through three rounds of nested PCR with primers (Table S4). The raw public data were reprocessed by TCRdb itself: fastp quality trimming at Q25, MiXCR clonotype calling, in-frame beta chains only. When rows share a CDR3 protein, they turn into one entry using the most common DNA and genes. Recorded for this sample are over 100,000 distinct CDR3 sequences; 60% to 80% of them occurred a single time. Jointly, the top ten make up about 20% of the sample.

The sequenced sample was distant non-tumor lung tissue. These receptors came from a man aged 55 to 70 with non-small cell lung cancer.

Comments on this clonotype: This clone may be a read error of a much larger clone one base away. The chain carries TRBV20-1 and TRBJ2-7; D unresolved. Germline assignment: CDR1 DFQATT and CDR2 SNEGSKA (reference sequence). This CDR3 region has 11 residues. The CDR3 loop is CNARLAGEQYF. The CDR3 DNA is TGCAATGCTAGATTGGCTGGCGAGCAGTACTTC.

This clonotype has just one count. The junction departs from the called germline gene at one end, perhaps through a read error. The chain has TRBV11-1 and TRBJ1-1; no definite D call. CDR3 length: 14 residues. Germline lookup yields CDR1 SGHAT and CDR2 FQDESV (reference sequence). The CDR3 region is CGSSLSASKTEAFF. For the CDR3, the DNA is TGTGGCAGCAGCTTATCGGCGAGCAAGACTGAAGCTTTCTTT.

About this clonotype: This clone may be a read error of a much larger clone one base away. The J gene is TRBJ2-6, the V gene TRBV5-6, with 7 bases lining up with TRBD1. CDR3 length: 15 amino acids. CDR1 and CDR2 from the germline V gene are SGHDT and YYEEEE. The CDR3 coding sequence is TGTGCCAGCAGGGCGACAGGGTCTGGGACCAACGTCCTGACTTTC. It encodes CASRATGSGTNVLTF.

This clonotype appeared a single time. One end of the junction is discordant with germline, which a read error may explain. The chain employs TRBV11-3 and TRBJ2-3; the D is unclear. CDR1 and CDR2 (germline): SGHNT, YENEEA. The CDR3 length is 14 residues. The CDR3 loop is CAISLVGYTDTHYF. For the CDR3, the DNA is TGTGCCATCAGCTTAGTCGGCTACACAGATACGCACTACTTT.

For this clonotype: At one end, the junction sequence differs from germline, possibly due to a read error. This sequence joins TRBV11-3 and TRBJ2-5; maybe TRBD2 (5 bases). Germline V gene lookup returns CDR1 SGHNT and CDR2 YENEEA. The CDR3 length is 15 residues. CDR3 region: CASSLDVGDEEAQYF. For the CDR3, the DNA is TGTGCCAGTAGCTTAGATGTGGGAGACGAAGAGGCCCAGTACTTC.

This chain joins TRBV5-4 and TRBJ2-5; D gene ambiguous. The CDR3 has 14 amino acids. The V end lost 0 bases, the J end lost 5 bases, and 11 bases lay between the germline ends. The germline V gene has CDR1 SGHNT and CDR2 YYREEE (reference sequence). The chain's CDR3 is CASSLGSSFETQYF. The CDR3 nucleotides read TGTGCCAGCAGCTTGGGAAGTAGTTTTGAGACCCAGTACTTC.

V usage is TRBV5-1 and J usage is TRBJ2-5, with 9 bases fitting TRBD2. Unmatched junction bases numbered 6, after V lost 1 base and J lost 2 bases. This CDR3 contains 16 residues. The V gene's germline CDR1 is SGHRS and CDR2 YFSETQ. CDR3 DNA: TGCGCCAGCAGCTTGTTTAGCGGGGGAGTACAAGAGACCCAGTACTTC. Translation: CASSLFSGGVQETQYF.

This clonotype was observed a handful of times. A much more abundant neighbour one base away suggests this may be a read error. The genes are TRBV4-2 and TRBJ2-3; D gene ambiguous. Per the germline V gene, CDR1 is LGHNA and CDR2 is YNFKEQ. CDR3 size: 12 residues. The V and J ends lost 1 base and 10 bases respectively, with 9 bases between them. The CDR3 bases are TGTGCCAGCAGCCAAGGACAAGCTTCGCAGTATTTT. This translates into CASSQGQASQYF.

Points on this clonotype: A read error may account for a junction end that differs from germline. This rearrangement joins TRBV4-1 to TRBJ1-1; D not certain. There are 15 residues in the CDR3. The germline gives CDR1 MGHRA, CDR2 YSYEKL. The CDR3 bases are TGCGCCAGCAGCCAAGTTGGAGGACCGAATACTGAAGCTCTCTTT. Translation: CASSQVGGPNTEALF.

Turning to this clonotype: A read error is possible here, since a much larger clone lies one base away. The chain has TRBV5-1 and TRBJ1-2; 8 bases line up with TRBD1. CDR1 SGHRS and CDR2 YFSETQ come from the germline V gene. This CDR3 contains 12 residues. Written as DNA, the CDR3 is TGCGTCAGCAGCTTGGGGGACAGGAGGTACACCTTC. Its protein product is CVSSLGDRRYTF. The full variable domain, with the rest looked up from reference TRBV5-1 and TRBJ1-2, is KAGVTQTPRYLIKTRGQQVTLSCSPISGHRSVSWYQQTPGQGLQFLFEYFSETQRNKGNFPGRFSGRQFSNSRSEMNVSTLELGDSALYLCVSSLGDRRYTFGSGTRLTVV.

J is TRBJ2-7 and V is TRBV25-1; D gene ambiguous. Germline V gene data show CDR1 as MGHDK and CDR2 as SYGVNS. Trimming pared 5 bases from V and 0 bases from J, leaving 5 bases between. CDR3 size: 12 residues. In DNA, the CDR3 is TGTGCCAGCAGTCGTACCTCCTACGAGCAGTACTTC. Its protein product is CASSRTSYEQYF.

On this clonotype: The CDR3 ends on some other residue instead of the conserved phenylalanine or tryptophan, so this is likely a read error. This CDR3 is CASSLPLATNTEAFI. The CDR3 DNA is TGTGCCAGCAGCCTCCCACTGGCTACGAACACTGAAGCTTTCATT. The chain recombines TRBV13 with TRBJ1-1; D is unresolved. V was trimmed by 5 bases and J by 1 base, leaving 14 bases between them. CDR1 is PRHDT, CDR2 FYEKMQ, per germline (reference sequence). The CDR3 spans 15 residues.

Details on this clonotype: A much larger clonotype is one base distant, so this may be a read error. J is TRBJ2-1 and V is TRBV20-1, with D unresolved. The germline gives CDR1 DFQATT, CDR2 SNEGSKA (reference sequence). V shed 8 bases and J shed 4 bases, with 12 bases lying between them. The CDR3 length is 12 residues. CDR3 coding DNA: TGCAGTTCCAAGGGCCCATACAATGAGCAGTTCTTC. This gives the protein CSSKGPYNEQFF.

On this clonotype: Given a much more abundant clone one base away, this may be a read error. This chain connects TRBV6-6 to TRBJ2-5, with no clear D. The germline V gene has CDR1 MNHNY and CDR2 SVGAGI (reference sequence). The CDR3 runs 15 residues. The CDR3 reads CTSSYSLTQKETQYF. DNA of the CDR3: TGTACCAGCAGTTACTCCTTGACCCAGAAGGAGACCCAGTACTTC.

Comment on this clonotype: Since the CDR3 does not end with the conserved phenylalanine or tryptophan, this likely comes from a read error. This sequence joins TRBV29-1 and TRBJ2-7, with a tentative D call TRBD2 (5 bases). The CDR3 is made up of 14 amino acids. V was shortened by 5 bases and J by 4 bases, with 18 bases between the two germline ends. Germline V gives CDR1 SQVTM, CDR2 ANQGSEA. The CDR3 spells CSVLGETSVYEQYL. CDR3 sequence (DNA): TGCAGCGTTTTGGGAGAAACCTCTGTTTACGAGCAGTACTTA.

Relative to its sample, this clonotype is medium-sized. V gene TRBV11-3 combines with J gene TRBJ2-1, with D perhaps matching TRBD1 (5 bases). The CDR3 covers 15 residues. Germline CDR1 is SGHNT and CDR2 is YENEEA. V was trimmed by 5 bases and J by 0 bases, leaving 11 bases between them. CDR3 sequence: CASSPDSSSYNEQFF. The CDR3 region has the DNA TGTGCCAGCAGCCCAGACAGCAGCTCCTACAATGAGCAGTTCTTC.

The chain recombines TRBV5-1 with TRBJ2-7; D may match TRBD1 or TRBD2 (6 bases each). Trimming left V 0 bases short and J 7 bases short, with 20 bases between. Looked up from germline, CDR1 is SGHRS and CDR2 is YFSETQ. The CDR3 runs 16 residues. CDR3 sequence (DNA): TGCGCCAGCAGCTTGGGAGGGGGGACGACCGGGGAAGAGCAGTACTTC. Translating gives CASSLGGGTTGEEQYF.

This clonotype appeared many times. The rearrangement joins TRBV5-6 to TRBJ1-5, with 8 bases that match TRBD1. Germline V gene data show CDR1 as SGHDT and CDR2 as YYEEEE. The CDR3 sequence is 15 residues long. J lost 6 bases, V lost 2 bases, and 7 bases had no gene match. The CDR3, as DNA: TGTGCCAGCAGCTTTGGGACAGGATTGAGTCAGCCCCAGCATTTT. As protein: CASSFGTGLSQPQHF.

This clonotype showed up just once. It may be a read error: a sequence one base away is much more abundant. This chain joins TRBV28 and TRBJ2-5; D might be TRBD1 (6 bases). Germline lookup yields CDR1 MDHEN and CDR2 SYDVKM. The CDR3 loop spans 14 amino acids. Trimming pared 7 bases from V and 1 base from J, leaving 13 bases between. The CDR3 is CASTSWGPQETQYF. CDR3 coding DNA: TGTGCCAGCACTAGCTGGGGGCCCCAAGAGACCCAGTACTTC.

This clonotype is categorized as medium-sized (0.01 to 0.1%). The chain links TRBV11-3 to TRBJ2-5, with D perhaps matching TRBD1 or TRBD2 (7 bases each). Germline CDR1 is SGHNT and CDR2 is YENEEA. This CDR3 contains 16 residues. The ends were cut back, 0 bases at V and 3 bases at J, with 14 bases in the middle. As DNA, the CDR3 is TGTGCCAGCAGCTTAGAGAGCGGGACAGTCGAAGAGACCCAGTACTTC. Translation gives CASSLESGTVEETQYF.

V usage is TRBV25-1 and J usage is TRBJ2-3; D perhaps matches TRBD1 (5 bases). The CDR3 runs to 15 residues. V was pared by 3 bases and J by 4 bases, with 14 bases between. In germline, CDR1 is MGHDK, CDR2 SYGVNS. CDR3 protein: CASSDRQGRADTQYF. CDR3 DNA sequence: TGTGCCAGCAGTGATCGGCAGGGCAGGGCAGATACGCAGTATTTT.

Note on this clonotype: At one boundary the junction diverges from the germline segment, which might be a read error. The rearrangement links TRBV12-3 or TRBV12-4 to TRBJ2-2, with D tentatively TRBD2 (5 bases). This CDR3 has 13 amino acids. This chain's CDR3 is CVSGLWRRGELFF. The CDR3 nucleotides are TGTGTCAGCGGTTTGTGGCGACGCGGGGAGCTGTTTTTT.

This clonotype appeared a single time. Since the CDR3 does not end with the conserved phenylalanine or tryptophan, this likely comes from a read error. The chain employs TRBV29-1 and TRBJ1-5; D unresolved. The V end was cut by 6 bases, the J end by 0 bases, with 12 bases between. The length of the CDR3 is 14 residues. The germline CDR1 and CDR2 sequences are SQVTM and ANQGSEA. The CDR3 DNA reads TGCAGCGTGGCGGCAGGTAATAGCAATCAGCCCCAGCATTCT. This sequence encodes CSVAAGNSNQPQHS.

Points on this clonotype: A read error may be the cause here, since a much bigger clone is one base away. The chain has TRBV14 and TRBJ1-5; no clear D gene. The closer fit of TRBJ2-3 to the DNA end suggests the J call may be wrong. In germline, CDR1 is SGHDN, CDR2 FVKESK. The CDR3 runs to 13 residues. In DNA, the CDR3 is TGTGCCAGCAGCCAATCGCGGAATCAGCCCCAGTATTTT. Protein product: CASSQSRNQPQYF.

In this sample, this clonotype turned up a few times. A clone one base away is much larger, so this may be a read error. The chain uses TRBV12-3 or TRBV12-4 and TRBJ1-5; D is ambiguous. The V end lost 2 bases, the J end lost 11 bases, and 16 bases lay between the germline ends. CDR3 length: 14 residues. The CDR3 sequence: CASSLKMGTQSQHF. Here the CDR3 DNA reads TGTGCCAGCAGTTTAAAAATGGGAACACAGTCCCAGCATTTT.

This clonotype was picked up many times. The V and J genes are TRBV12-3 or TRBV12-4 and TRBJ2-3, with 8 nucleotides matching TRBD2. The trim removed 5 bases at V and 6 bases at J, leaving 10 bases unmatched. CDR3 size: 15 residues. CDR3 sequence: CASSLGLAGGDTQYF. CDR3 nucleotides: TGTGCCAGCAGTCTTGGACTAGCCGGGGGCGATACGCAGTATTTT.

In regard to this clonotype: The junction departs from the called germline gene at one end, perhaps through a read error. CDR3 region: CVSSLIGRKNIGELFF. The CDR3 nucleotides are TGTGTCAGCAGCTTAATCGGACGCAAGAACATCGGGGAGCTGTTTTTT. This chain uses TRBV11-1 with TRBJ2-2, with D uncertain. Germline V gene sequence: CDR1 SGHAT, CDR2 FQDESV (reference sequence). The CDR3 consists of 16 residues.